Below are 2 T cell receptor beta chains sequenced from a single sample in a study of CXCR3-negative and CXCR3-positive naive CD8 T cells. Study-wide results and caveats: TRB CDR3s were more hydrophobic in CXCR3-positive than in CXCR3-negative naive cells.

Their recognized antigens are unknown. UMI-labeled TRB cDNA libraries were prepared by 5' RACE. Reanalyzing the 5' RACE reads, TCRdb keeps one entry per CDR3 protein, without DNA. This table lists tens of thousands of distinct CDR3 sequences. Sequenced sample: naive CXCR3+ CD8+ T cells from blood. The subset was: CD45RO-CCR7+CD27+CD95- naive CD8+ T cells expressing CXCR3 (TNR3+). The receptor source for this set is a human donor in good health. Some clones in this sample may be carry-over from other donors' samples.

The CDR3: CSAPDREETQYF. The chain is built from TRBV20-1 and TRBJ2-5; TCRdb's assignment of TRBD1 cannot be checked, as there is no DNA. There are 12 residues in the CDR3. CDR1 and CDR2 from the germline V gene are DFQATT and SNEGSKA (reference sequence).

The chain employs TRBV12-3 or TRBV12-4 and TRBJ2-7; the D call from TCRdb, TRBD1, cannot be confirmed without DNA. The CDR3 spans 16 residues. The CDR3 sequence: CASSFLLGAFSYEQYF.